Each of the 22 T cell receptor beta chains below was sequenced from the same sample in a study of cytomegalovirus exposure and HLA in healthy donors (dated by TCRdb to about 2017). Libraries were built with the immunoSEQ multiplex PCR assay. For the multiplex PCR, a mixture combining 60 forward primers for TCR Vbeta segments and 13 reverse primers for TCR Jbeta segments was used. The clones in this table, taken by TCRdb from immuneACCESS, are in-frame only. Not every clone is retained; where verified, under half of the shortfall comes from an unresolved V gene, and the cause of the rest is unknown. This sample comprises nearly 110,000 clones, 65% to 90% of them detected only once. The ten biggest clones cover more than 1.5% of the sample. Sequenced input: PBMCs. The source is a man aged 45 to 65 in good health and CMV-seronegative.

This clone was observed a handful of times. V gene TRBV5-1 combines with J gene TRBJ2-5; 7 bases agree with TRBD1. This CDR3 spans 12 amino acids. Trimming took 4 bases from V and 8 from J; bases not matched to a gene: 5. The germline gives CDR1 SGHRS, CDR2 YFSETQ. The CDR3 region is CASSPTGDTQYF. For the CDR3, the DNA is TGCGCCAGCAGCCCCACAGGGGATACCCAGTACTTC.

The count of this clone is one. The V gene is TRBV4-1, the J gene TRBJ2-5, with TRBD2 matching 9 bases. V was pared by 2 bases and J by 7 bases, with 8 bases of the junction left unmatched. Per the germline V gene, CDR1 is MGHRA and CDR2 is YSYEKL. The CDR3 runs 15 residues. The CDR3 sequence: CASSQRAGGPRTQYF. CDR3 nucleotide sequence: TGCGCCAGCAGCCAAAGAGCGGGGGGCCCTCGGACCCAGTACTTC.

The chain is built from TRBV5-1 and TRBJ1-1, with D perhaps TRBD1 (6 bases). The CDR3 consists of 17 residues. The ends were cut back, 5 bases at V and 3 bases at J, with 23 bases in the middle. Germline V gene data show CDR1 as SGHRS and CDR2 as YFSETQ. The CDR3 loop is CASRVGGALVPDTEAFF. As DNA, the CDR3 is TGCGCCAGCAGGGTGGGGGGGGCCCTGGTTCCGGACACTGAAGCTTTCTTT.

The chain carries TRBV13 and TRBJ2-5; D may be TRBD2 (6 bases). The CDR3 length is 15 residues. The germline V and J ends were trimmed by 3 bases and 3 bases, with 14 bases remaining between them. The germline V gene encodes CDR1 PRHDT and CDR2 FYEKMQ (reference sequence). CDR3 residues: CASSFKASEEETQYF. The CDR3 coding sequence is TGTGCCAGCAGCTTCAAGGCTAGCGAGGAAGAGACCCAGTACTTC.

This rearrangement joins TRBV7-2 to TRBJ2-5; D is undetermined. Trimming removed 5 bases at V and 4 bases at J, with 11 bases between. This CDR3 is 13 amino acids long. Germline V gene lookup returns CDR1 SGHTA and CDR2 FQGNSA. The CDR3 coding sequence is TGTGCCAGCAGCCTTACCGAGCTAGAGACCCAGTACTTC. Translation: CASSLTELETQYF.

The chain couples TRBV5-4 to TRBJ1-1; possible D gene TRBD1, 6 bases. The CDR3 contains 14 residues. Trimming pared 4 bases from V and 1 base from J, leaving 11 bases between. The germline V gene encodes CDR1 SGHNT and CDR2 YYREEE (reference sequence). The CDR3 sequence: CASSPQGKNTEAFF. The CDR3 nucleotides are TGTGCCAGCAGCCCACAGGGTAAGAACACTGAAGCTTTCTTT.

V gene TRBV7-9 combines with J gene TRBJ1-2; no reliable D call. Germline V lookup: CDR1 SEHNR, CDR2 FQNEAQ (reference sequence). Trimming stripped 2 bases from V and 9 bases from J, with 10 bases between. The CDR3 spans 12 residues. The CDR3 DNA is TGTGCCAGCAGCTTAAGGGAGAAGCGCTACACCTTC. Translated: CASSLREKRYTF.

This clone was counted only a few times. V is TRBV25-1 and J is TRBJ2-5; 8 nucleotides align to TRBD1. The CDR3 sequence is 14 residues long. Germline CDR1 MGHDK, CDR2 SYGVNS. V was pared by 6 bases and J by 4 bases, with 7 bases of the junction left unmatched. The CDR3, as DNA: TGTGCCAGCAGCGACGACAGGGGAGGAGAGACCCAGTACTTC. Protein: CASSDDRGGETQYF.

The V and J genes are TRBV2 and TRBJ2-4, with a weak D call TRBD2 (5 bases). This CDR3 contains 12 residues. V was clipped by 6 bases and J by 8 bases, with 11 bases between them. Germline loops: CDR1 SNHLY, CDR2 FYNNEI. CDR3 nucleotide sequence: TGTGCCAGCAGCCCAACTAGGGACATTCAGTACTTC. Its translation: CASSPTRDIQYF.

This clone was seen a few times. V gene TRBV4-2 combines with J gene TRBJ1-4; tentatively, D is TRBD1 (6 bases). This CDR3 comprises 15 residues. The germline V gene has CDR1 LGHNA and CDR2 YNFKEQ. Trimming removed 5 bases at V and 1 base at J, with 11 bases between. The CDR3 coding sequence is TGTGCCAGCAGCTCCACGGACAGAACTAATGAAAAACTGTTTTTT. Translated, it gives CASSSTDRTNEKLFF.

This sequence joins TRBV7-9 and TRBJ2-1; TRBD2 aligns across 8 bases. Looked up from germline, CDR1 is SEHNR and CDR2 is FQNEAQ (reference sequence). CDR3 length: 13 residues. V trimming: 8 bases; J trimming: 3 bases; junction bases outside the gene matches: 3. CDR3: CASATSGYNEQFF. CDR3 nucleotides: TGTGCCAGCGCAACTAGCGGCTACAATGAGCAGTTCTTC.

V is TRBV6-1 and J is TRBJ1-1, with 9 positions matching TRBD1. The CDR3 has 14 amino acids. Per germline, CDR1 MNHNS and CDR2 SASEGT. Trimming took 6 bases from V and 4 from J; bases not matched to a gene: 6. The CDR3: CASRDRGLGTEAFF. The CDR3 nucleotides are TGTGCCAGCAGGGACAGGGGATTGGGCACTGAAGCTTTCTTT.

The J gene is TRBJ1-2, the V gene TRBV4-2; weak D call: TRBD1 (5 bases). The V and J ends lost 4 bases and 3 bases respectively, with 6 bases between them. The CDR3 covers 12 residues. Germline V gene sequence: CDR1 LGHNA, CDR2 YNFKEQ. This CDR3 is CASSLGDYGYTF. CDR3 DNA sequence: TGTGCCAGCAGCCTAGGGGACTATGGCTACACCTTC.

The chain joins TRBV28 to TRBJ2-5; a possible D gene is TRBD2 (7 bases). The germline V gene encodes CDR1 MDHEN and CDR2 SYDVKM. This CDR3 region has 15 residues. V was shortened by 8 bases and J by 3 bases, with 19 bases between the two germline ends. CDR3 in amino acids: CASSTGGEGEETQYF. CDR3 sequence (DNA): TGTGCCAGCTCCACAGGTGGGGAGGGGGAAGAGACCCAGTACTTC.

The chain employs TRBV28 and TRBJ2-2; D is unclear. The CDR3 runs 13 residues. Deletions cut 7 bases from V and 5 bases from J, with 11 bases between. Germline lookup yields CDR1 MDHEN and CDR2 SYDVKM. The DNA for the CDR3 is TGTGCCAGCACAGCTAGGCAAACCGGGGAGCTGTTTTTT. Its protein product is CASTARQTGELFF.

The V gene is TRBV19, the J gene TRBJ1-3; TRBD1 matches 10 bases. J gave up 9 bases and V 6 bases, and 11 bases lay outside the gene matches. This CDR3 is 15 amino acids long. Germline V gene data show CDR1 as LNHDA and CDR2 as SQIVND (reference sequence). The CDR3 reads CASSRGQGTGSTIYF. The CDR3 DNA sequence: TGTGCCAGTAGCAGGGGACAGGGGACGGGGAGCACCATATATTTT.

The chain combines TRBV6-6 with TRBJ2-1; TRBD1 agrees at 7 bases. CDR3 length: 14 residues. Germline loops: CDR1 MNHNY, CDR2 SVGAGI (reference sequence). With 4 bases clipped from V and 4 bases from J, the junction kept 4 bases outside the gene matches. CDR3 in amino acids: CASSSGTEYNEQFF. The CDR3 DNA is TGTGCCAGCAGTTCTGGGACAGAGTACAATGAGCAGTTCTTC.

This clone was seen a handful of times. This CDR3 is CASKEEYNEQFF. As DNA, the CDR3 is TGTGCCAGCAAGGAGGAGTACAATGAGCAGTTCTTC. The chain has TRBV6-1 and TRBJ2-1, with D maybe TRBD2 (5 bases). This CDR3 comprises 12 residues. V was clipped by 7 bases and J by 4 bases, with 8 bases between them. Per the germline V gene, CDR1 is MNHNS and CDR2 is SASEGT.

This sequence joins TRBV4-1 and TRBJ1-1; D ambiguous. Germline assignment: CDR1 MGHRA and CDR2 YSYEKL. This CDR3 comprises 15 residues. Trimming took off 2 bases at V and 4 bases at J, with 14 bases between the two ends. The CDR3 sequence: CASSQRPGAVTEAFF. The CDR3 DNA sequence: TGCGCCAGCAGCCAAAGGCCGGGAGCGGTCACTGAAGCTTTCTTT.

The rearrangement links TRBV7-6 to TRBJ2-2; D possibly corresponds to TRBD2 (6 bases). The CDR3 is 16 amino acids. Germline lookup yields CDR1 SGHVS and CDR2 FNYEAQ. V was clipped by 1 base and J by 3 bases, with 12 bases between them. The CDR3 loop reads CASSLEEGWDTGELFF. CDR3 nucleotide sequence: TGTGCCAGCAGCTTAGAGGAGGGATGGGACACCGGGGAGCTGTTTTTT.

The chain links TRBV11-3 to TRBJ2-4; D unresolved. The CDR3 sequence is 14 residues long. V lost 4 bases and J lost 3, with 10 bases in between. CDR1 and CDR2 from the germline V gene are SGHNT and YENEEA. CDR3 protein: CASSSSGDKNIQYF. CDR3 DNA: TGTGCCAGCAGCTCAAGTGGAGACAAAAACATTCAGTACTTC.

The chain couples TRBV29-1 to TRBJ2-1; D gene ambiguous. V lost 3 bases and J lost 1, with 13 bases in between. The CDR3 loop spans 15 amino acids. Germline CDR1 reads SQVTM; CDR2 reads ANQGSEA. The CDR3, as DNA: TGCAGCGTTGACGGTAAGACTGATTCCTACAATGAGCAGTTCTTC. Protein: CSVDGKTDSYNEQFF.